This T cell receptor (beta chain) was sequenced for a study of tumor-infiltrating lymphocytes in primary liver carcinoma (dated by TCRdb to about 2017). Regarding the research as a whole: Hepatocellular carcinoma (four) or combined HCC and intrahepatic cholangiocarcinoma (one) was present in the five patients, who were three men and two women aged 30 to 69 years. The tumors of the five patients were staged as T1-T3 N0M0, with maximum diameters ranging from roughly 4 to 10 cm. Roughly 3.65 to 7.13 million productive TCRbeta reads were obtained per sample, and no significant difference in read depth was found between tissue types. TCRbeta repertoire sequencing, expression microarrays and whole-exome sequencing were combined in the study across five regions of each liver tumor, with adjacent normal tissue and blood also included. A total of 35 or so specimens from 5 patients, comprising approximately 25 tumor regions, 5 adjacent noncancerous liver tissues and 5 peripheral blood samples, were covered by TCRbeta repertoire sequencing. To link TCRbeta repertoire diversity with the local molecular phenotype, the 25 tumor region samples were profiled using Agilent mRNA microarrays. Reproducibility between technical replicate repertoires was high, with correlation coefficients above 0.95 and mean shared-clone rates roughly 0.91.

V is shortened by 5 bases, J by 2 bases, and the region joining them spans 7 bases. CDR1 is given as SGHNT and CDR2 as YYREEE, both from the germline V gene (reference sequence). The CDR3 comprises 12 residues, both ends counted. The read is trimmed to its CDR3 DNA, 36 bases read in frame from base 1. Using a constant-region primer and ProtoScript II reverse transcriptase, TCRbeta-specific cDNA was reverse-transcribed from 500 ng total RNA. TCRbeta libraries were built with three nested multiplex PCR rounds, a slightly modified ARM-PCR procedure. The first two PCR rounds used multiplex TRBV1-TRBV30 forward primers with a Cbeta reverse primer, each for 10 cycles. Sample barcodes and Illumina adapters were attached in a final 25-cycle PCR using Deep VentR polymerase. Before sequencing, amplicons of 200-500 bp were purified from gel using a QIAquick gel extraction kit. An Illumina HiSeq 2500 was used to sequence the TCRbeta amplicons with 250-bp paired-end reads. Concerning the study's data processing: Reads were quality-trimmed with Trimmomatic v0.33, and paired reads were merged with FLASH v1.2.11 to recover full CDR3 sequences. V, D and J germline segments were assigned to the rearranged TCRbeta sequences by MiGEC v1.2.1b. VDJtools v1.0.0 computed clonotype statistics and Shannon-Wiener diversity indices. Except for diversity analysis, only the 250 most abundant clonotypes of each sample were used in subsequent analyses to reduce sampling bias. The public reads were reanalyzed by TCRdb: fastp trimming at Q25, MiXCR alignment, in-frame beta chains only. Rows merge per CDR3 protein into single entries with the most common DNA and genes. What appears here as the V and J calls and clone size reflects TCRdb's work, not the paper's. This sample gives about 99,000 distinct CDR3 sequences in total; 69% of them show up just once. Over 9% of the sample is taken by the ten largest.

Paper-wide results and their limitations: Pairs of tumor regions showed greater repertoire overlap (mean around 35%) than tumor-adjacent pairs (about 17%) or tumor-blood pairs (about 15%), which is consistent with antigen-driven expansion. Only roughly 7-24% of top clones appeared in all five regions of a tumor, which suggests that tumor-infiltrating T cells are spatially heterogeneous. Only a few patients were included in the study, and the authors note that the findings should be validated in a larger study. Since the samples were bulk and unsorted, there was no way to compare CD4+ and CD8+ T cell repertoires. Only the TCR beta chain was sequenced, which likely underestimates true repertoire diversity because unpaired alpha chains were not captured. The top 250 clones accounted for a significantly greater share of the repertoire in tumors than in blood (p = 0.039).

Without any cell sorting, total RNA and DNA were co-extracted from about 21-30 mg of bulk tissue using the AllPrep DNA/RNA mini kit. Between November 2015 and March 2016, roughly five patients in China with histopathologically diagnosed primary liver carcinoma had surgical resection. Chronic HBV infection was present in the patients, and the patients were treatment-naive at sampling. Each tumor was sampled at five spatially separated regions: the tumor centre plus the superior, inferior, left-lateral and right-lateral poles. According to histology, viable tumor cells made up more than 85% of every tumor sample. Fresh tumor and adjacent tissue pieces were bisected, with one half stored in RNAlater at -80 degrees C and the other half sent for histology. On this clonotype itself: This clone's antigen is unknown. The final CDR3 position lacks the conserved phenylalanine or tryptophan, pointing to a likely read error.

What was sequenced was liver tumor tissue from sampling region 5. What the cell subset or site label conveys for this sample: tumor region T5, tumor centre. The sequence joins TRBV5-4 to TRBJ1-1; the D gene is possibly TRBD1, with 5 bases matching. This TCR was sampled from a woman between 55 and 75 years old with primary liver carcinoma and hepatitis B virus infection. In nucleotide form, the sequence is TGTGCCAGCAGTTGGGGCAACACTGAAGCTTTCGTT. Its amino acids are CASSWGNTEAFV.